The 7 T cell receptor beta chains presented below share a single source sample, sequenced in a study of blood T cell repertoires in COVID-19. Some clones are missing from TCRdb's copy, which holds only in-frame ones; the method was immunoSEQ multiplex PCR. The sample contains a few hundred thousand clones, 70% to 90% of which appear only once. The sequenced sample was PBMCs or T cells enriched from blood (not recorded which). These receptors were collected from a young woman who had recovered from COVID-19.

This clone was detected only once. The chain recombines TRBV5-1 with TRBJ1-2, with 9 bases matching TRBD1. V was clipped by 5 bases and J by 6 bases; unmatched bases: 14. Per the germline V gene, CDR1 is SGHRS and CDR2 is YFSETQ. The length of the CDR3 is 16 residues. The CDR3 coding sequence is TGCGCCAGCAGTCTGACCCTTATAGGGACAGGGAATGGCTACACCTTC. Translated, it gives CASSLTLIGTGNGYTF.

V usage is TRBV19 and J usage is TRBJ1-2; D perhaps matches TRBD1 (5 bases). Per the germline V gene, CDR1 is LNHDA and CDR2 is SQIVND (reference sequence). With 5 bases removed from V and 2 bases from J, the gap between germline ends came to 15 bases. The CDR3 runs 15 residues. The CDR3 loop is CASSPRGASNYGYTF. Written as DNA, the CDR3 is TGTGCCAGTAGTCCCCGCGGGGCATCGAACTATGGCTACACCTTC. The full variable domain, in which reference TRBV19 and TRBJ1-2 provide the parts outside the CDR3, is DGGITQSPKYLFRKEGQNVTLSCEQNLNHDAMYWYRQDPGQGLRLIYYSQIVNDFQKGDIAEGYSVSREKKESFPLTVTSAQKNPTAFYLCASSPRGASNYGYTFGSGTRLTVV.

This clone was detected a few times. The CDR3 protein is CASSLAPTESYEQYF. In DNA, the CDR3 is TGCGCCAGCAGCTTGGCCCCGACAGAATCCTACGAGCAGTACTTC. J is TRBJ2-7 and V is TRBV5-1, with D possibly matching TRBD1 (5 bases). Germline values: CDR1 SGHRS, CDR2 YFSETQ. The CDR3 sequence is 15 residues long. The ends were cut back, 0 bases at V and 1 base at J, with 11 bases in the middle.

The CDR3 DNA reads as TGTGCCAGCAGTGACTCGGCGAGGGCTACCGTCACAGATACGCAGTATTTT. Its protein product is CASSDSARATVTDTQYF. The rearrangement joins TRBV6-4 to TRBJ2-3; D perhaps matches TRBD2 (5 bases). The CDR3 totals 17 residues. Germline V CDR1 and CDR2: MRHNA, SNTAGT. Trimming left V 0 bases short and J 2 bases short, with 15 bases between.

The chain uses TRBV19 and TRBJ1-2, with 7 bases lining up with TRBD1. Germline CDR1 reads LNHDA; CDR2 reads SQIVND (reference sequence). The CDR3 runs 14 residues. J was trimmed by 6 bases and V by 5 bases; bases with no gene match: 9. The CDR3 here is CASSRPDRRNGYTF. The CDR3 DNA is TGTGCCAGTAGTCGACCGGACAGGCGGAATGGCTACACCTTC.

A single count supports this clone. The chain has TRBV7-9 and TRBJ2-1; TRBD1 might be the D (6 bases). Germline lookup yields CDR1 SEHNR and CDR2 FQNEAQ (reference sequence). The germline V and J ends were trimmed by 5 bases and 6 bases, with 11 bases remaining between them. The CDR3 is 13 amino acids. The CDR3 DNA follows: TGTGCCAGCAGCCCCCAGGGGTCCAATGAGCAGTTCTTC. Translated: CASSPQGSNEQFF.

This rearrangement joins TRBV5-4 to TRBJ2-7; 7 bases line up with TRBD1. This CDR3 is 15 amino acids long. Looked up from germline, CDR1 is SGHNT and CDR2 is YYREEE (reference sequence). J lost 4 bases, V lost 2 bases, and 9 bases had no gene match. This chain's CDR3 is CASSLYSGQLYEQYF. The DNA for the CDR3 is TGTGCCAGCAGCTTATATTCGGGACAGCTATACGAGCAGTACTTC.